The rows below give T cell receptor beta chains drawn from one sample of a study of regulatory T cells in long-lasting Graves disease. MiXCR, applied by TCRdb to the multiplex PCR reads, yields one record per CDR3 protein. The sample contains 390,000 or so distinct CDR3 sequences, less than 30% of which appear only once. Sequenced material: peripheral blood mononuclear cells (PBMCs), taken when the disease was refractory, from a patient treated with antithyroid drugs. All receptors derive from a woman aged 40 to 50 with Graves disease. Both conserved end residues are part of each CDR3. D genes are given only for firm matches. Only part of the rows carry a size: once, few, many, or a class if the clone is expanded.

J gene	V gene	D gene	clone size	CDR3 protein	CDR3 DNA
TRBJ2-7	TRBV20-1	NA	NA	CSATFVYEQYF	TGCAGTGCTACCTTCGTCTACGAGCAGTACTTC
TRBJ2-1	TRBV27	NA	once	CASAQFRYNEQFF	TGTGCCAGCGCACAGTTTCGTTACAATGAGCAGTTCTTC
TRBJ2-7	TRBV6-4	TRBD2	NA	CASSQGTSGGYEQYF	TGTGCCAGCAGTCAGGGGACTAGCGGGGGCTACGAGCAGTACTTC
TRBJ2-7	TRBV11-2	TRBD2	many	CASSFRLAGGFSYEQYF	TGTGCCAGCAGCTTTCGGTTAGCGGGGGGGTTCTCCTACGAGCAGTACTTC
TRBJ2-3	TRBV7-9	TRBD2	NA	CASSLPGLAPDTQYF	TGTGCCAGCAGCTTGCCGGGACTAGCCCCAGATACGCAGTATTTT
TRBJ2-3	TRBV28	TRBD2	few	CASNSPGLAPDTQYF	TGTGCCAGCAATTCTCCGGGACTAGCACCAGATACGCAGTATTTT
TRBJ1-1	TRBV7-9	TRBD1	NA	CASSSRTGASIGGAFF	TGTGCCAGCAGCTCCAGGACAGGGGCGTCGATCGGGGGGGCTTTCTTT
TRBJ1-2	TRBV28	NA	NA	CASSPSDAFSRDGYTF	TGTGCCAGCAGTCCCTCGGATGCTTTTTCCCGCGATGGCTACACCTTC
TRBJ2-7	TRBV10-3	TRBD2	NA	CAIGQAASGRSVWYEQYF	TGTGCCATCGGCCAAGCCGCTAGCGGGAGATCTGTGTGGTACGAGCAGTACTTC
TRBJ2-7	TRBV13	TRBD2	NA	CASSPLAGGDYEQYF	TGTGCCAGCAGCCCACTAGCGGGAGGGGACTACGAGCAGTACTTC
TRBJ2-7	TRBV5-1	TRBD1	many	CASSFLGTGYEQYF	TGCGCCAGCAGCTTCCTTGGGACAGGGTACGAGCAGTACTTC
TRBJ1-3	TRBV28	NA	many	CASPGQGNNTIYF	TGTGCCAGCCCTGGGCAGGGGAACAACACCATATATTTT
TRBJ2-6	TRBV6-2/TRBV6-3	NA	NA	CASSPELTNTGANVPTF	TGTGCCAGCAGTCCCGAGCTAACCAACACTGGGGCCAACGTCCCGACTTTC